The 6 T cell receptor beta chains in this list originate from one sample, sequenced in a study of shared clonotypes between healthy human individuals. Data came from immunoSEQ multiplex PCR; TCRdb stores just in-frame clones and leaves some out. Among 950,000 to 1,100,000 clones listed, about three quarters were seen once. The sequencing sample was made of memory CD4+ T cells sorted from blood. Subset of the sample: CD45RA-negative fraction. The receptors were sampled from a man younger than 35 in good health.

The chain couples TRBV30 to TRBJ1-1; D is possibly TRBD1 (6 bases). V was cut by 2 bases and J by 10 bases, with 14 bases left in between. The CDR3 totals 12 residues. CDR1 GTSNPN and CDR2 SVGIG come from the germline V gene (reference sequence). The CDR3 sequence is CAWSSPTGRAFF. CDR3 bases: TGTGCCTGGAGTTCCCCGACAGGACGAGCTTTCTTT. Full variable domain (remainder filled in from reference TRBV30 and TRBJ1-1): SQTIHQWPATLVQPVGSPLSLECTVEGTSNPNLYWYRQAAGRGLQLLFYSVGIGQISSEVPQNLSASRPQDRQFILSSKKLLLSDSGFYLCAWSSPTGRAFFGQGTRLTVV.

This chain connects TRBV5-4 to TRBJ2-7, with 12 bases that match TRBD1. CDR3 length: 14 residues. CDR1 is SGHNT and CDR2 is YYREEE in the germline V gene (reference sequence). Germline trimming cut 4 bases from V and 7 bases from J; bases unmatched to any gene: 6. CDR3 amino acids: CASSRDRGLREQYF. The CDR3 coding sequence is TGTGCCAGCAGCCGGGACAGGGGGCTGAGAGAGCAGTACTTC.

This clone came up once. The V and J genes are TRBV2 and TRBJ2-3; TRBD2 agrees at 7 bases. The CDR3 is made up of 15 amino acids. The germline V gene has CDR1 SNHLY and CDR2 FYNNEI. J was trimmed by 4 bases and V by 6 bases; bases with no gene match: 10. The CDR3 here is CASSPGTGGSDTQYF. The CDR3 DNA sequence: TGTGCCAGCAGCCCGGGGACGGGGGGATCAGATACGCAGTATTTT.

The chain uses TRBV18 and TRBJ2-2; TRBD2 matches 8 bases. The V and J ends lost 4 bases and 4 bases, in that order; junction bases with no gene match: 8. The CDR3 extends over 16 amino acids. CDR1 is KGHSH, CDR2 LQKENI, per germline. The CDR3 protein is CASSLTSGTSTGELFF. For the CDR3, the DNA is TGTGCCAGCTCACTTACTAGCGGAACGAGCACCGGGGAGCTGTTTTTT.

This chain joins TRBV25-1 and TRBJ2-3; D call uncertain. This CDR3 has 12 amino acids. Germline CDR1 MGHDK, CDR2 SYGVNS. V was clipped by 8 bases and J by 2 bases, with 8 bases between them. CDR3 coding DNA: TGTGCCAGCCAACCTGACACAGATACGCAGTATTTT. Its translation: CASQPDTDTQYF.

The V gene is TRBV7-2, the J gene TRBJ2-5; either TRBD1 or TRBD2 may fit D (5 bases each). The CDR3 loop spans 14 amino acids. Trimming shortened V by 6 bases and J by 2 bases, and 13 bases separated the two germline ends. In germline, CDR1 is SGHTA, CDR2 FQGNSA. This chain's CDR3 is CASSRERGQETQYF. The CDR3 DNA reads TGTGCCAGCAGTAGGGAGAGGGGACAAGAGACCCAGTACTTC. The full variable domain, its missing parts supplied by reference TRBV7-2 and TRBJ2-5, is GAGVSQSPSNKVTEKGKDVELRCDPISGHTALYWYRQSLGQGLEFLIYFQGNSAPDKSGLPSDRFSAERTGGSVSTLTIQRTQQEDSAVYLCASSRERGQETQYFGPGTRLLVL.